This T cell receptor (beta chain) was retrieved from a study of T cells in localized non-small cell lung cancer. Study-level findings and limits: There was an association of higher blood T cell density with longer overall survival.

CDR1 and CDR2 (germline): SNHLY, FYNNEI. The V and J ends lost 7 bases and 7 bases respectively, with 10 bases between them. The CDR3 is 12 amino acids. This clone is medium-sized in the sample. What it binds is unknown. Clones were sequenced by immunoSEQ multiplex PCR, and TCRdb holds only the in-frame ones, with some missing. The data hold tens of thousands of clones, with about 83% observed a single time. This material consisted of PBMCs, taken before any cancer treatment. The chain carries TRBV2 and TRBJ2-2; D is ambiguous. This TCR was recovered from a man aged 40 to 75 with stage II lung adenocarcinoma. CDR3 sequence (DNA): TGTGCCAGCAACTTCCACGGCGGGGAGCTGTTTTTT. Amino acids: CASNFHGGELFF.